The sequence of this T cell receptor beta chain was determined in a study of blood T cell repertoires in COVID-19. Study context: The United States, Italy and Spain supplied acute and convalescent COVID-19 samples. In each case, the material was cDNA or gDNA derived from T cells, B-cell-depleted T cells, or PBMCs.

V lost 2 bases to trimming and J lost 11 bases, with 6 bases between them. The CDR3 is 10 amino acids. Germline CDR1 is MNHNY and CDR2 is SVGAGI (reference sequence). Original analysis: How many nucleated cells were present was estimated from reference gene primer amplification. The repertoire was sequenced with immunoSEQ multiplex PCR; TCRdb's copy has only in-frame clones and lacks some. The D gene and trimming were derived from the DNA, and the V and J assignments and clone size from that table. The profile shows about 210,000 clones, approximately 84% of them singletons. This sequence was found in a woman between 45 and 60 years old with active or convalescent COVID-19. Sequences were obtained from peripheral blood. This chain uses TRBV6-6 with TRBJ1-1; D is possibly TRBD1 (5 bases). This CDR3 reads CASSYGAAFF. The CDR3 DNA is TGTGCCAGCAGTTACGGGGCCGCTTTCTTT.